This TCR beta chain emerged from a study of cytomegalovirus exposure and HLA in healthy donors (TCRdb year 2017). Regarding the study in general: An earlier analysis of approximately 550 of the donors reported approximately 270 Gb of sequence data and around 110 million unique TCR beta sequences from some 180 million T cells. The later analysis used no new phenotypic data to find candidate immune exposures, relying instead on TCR beta sequences and their occurrence across donors. Typing coverage varied by locus: roughly 629-640 donors for A, B, C, DRB1 and DQB1; some 520 for DQA1; about 570 for DPA1; 450 to 480 for DPB1. Of the roughly 410 genotyped donors, roughly 80% were placed in the genetic ancestry cluster associated with self-reported Caucasian donors. In addition to the first cohort of roughly 670 subjects, a separate validation cohort of under 150 different subjects was used. The study aimed to test whether signatures of past pathogen exposure could be identified by cataloging public T cell receptors. Alongside the repertoire data, information on donor age, sex, ethnicity and CMV serostatus was compiled. Every repertoire in the discovery cohort had been generated on one and the same sequencing platform. Among 398 genotyped donors of the cohort, an average of 235,054 unique TCR beta nucleotide sequences were sequenced per donor, 15% to 20% of them non-productive. A later analysis re-analyzed previously published TCR beta repertoires from 550 to 700 donors and added high-resolution HLA genotyping to study TCR occurrence patterns. Roughly 300 gigabases of sequencing data and 70 million to 100 million unique TCR sequences were included in an early release covering about 700 HLA-typed donors. Four to six DR-DQ haplotypes were handled as single units for association and clustering, since linkage in the cohort was strong. To predict cytomegalovirus infection status, the study brought together high-throughput TCR immunosequencing, statistical association of individual TCRs with disease status, and machine learning. The study profiled the T cell repertoires of some 610 subjects by immunosequencing and related them to cytomegalovirus serostatus. Genome-wide SNP genotypes for about 65% of the roughly 700 donors were used in a later genetic analysis, which treated that subset as a discovery cohort. In an earlier analysis of 587 of the donors, high-throughput TCR beta sequencing was used to judge whether each TCR beta V gene segment behaved as functional or pseudogenic. HLA typing included class I and class II loci at four-digit resolution.

Library preparation was by the immunoSEQ multiplex PCR assay. A mixture of 60 forward primers for TCR Vbeta segments and 13 reverse primers for TCR Jbeta segments was used in the multiplex PCR. Amplification of the CDR3 region of rearranged TCR beta genes was performed with a multiplex PCR assay on genomic DNA. On the Illumina HiSeq System, the amplified TCR beta libraries were sequenced as 87-base-pair reads. The paper's data handling went like this. A later analysis tallied tens of millions of unique TCR beta chains across the 640 or so repertoires, and around 12 million of those chains were shared by two or more donors. A nearest-neighbor algorithm error-corrected the raw reads and collapsed the reads into unique sequences, merging closely related sequences to remove PCR and sequencing errors. V, D and J gene segments were assigned by aligning CDR3 sequences to IMGT reference sequences. Each retained sequence needed at least a six-nucleotide match to both a V gene segment and a J gene segment. Rearrangements were classified as productive when the CDR3 lacked stop codons and remained in frame with V and J, and all other rearrangements were classified as non-productive. CDR3 was defined according to IMGT convention as the region running from the second conserved V-encoded cysteine to the conserved J-encoded phenylalanine. The earlier analysis of 500 to 650 of the donors excluded any sequence lacking an unambiguous match to a single V gene segment. An earlier analysis of fewer than 650 of the donors classified V segments as functional when productive rearrangements were above 56.7% and as segregating when the standard deviation between donors was above 5%. A statistical classification framework was built for diagnosing cytomegalovirus status from the catalog of TCR beta chain sequences. V and J gene assignment, in a later analysis, came from comparing TCR nucleotide sequences with IMGT/GENE-DB human TR gene sequences. A later analysis assigned CDR3 sequences and most-parsimonious VDJ recombination scenarios with the TCRdist pipeline. In a later analysis, each TCR beta chain was defined by its CDR3 amino acid sequence together with its V-gene family, and reads lacking a unique V-gene family were excluded. In a later analysis, several hundred highly shared, low-generation-probability nucleotide sequences were removed to address suspected cross-contamination and a sequencing artifact. For each public chain, a later analysis derived a clonal expansion index from normalized ranks of inferred template counts within each repertoire. Generation probabilities in a later analysis came from a VDJ recombination model fitted to out-of-frame rearrangements, and those results were checked against IGoR. In a later analysis, TCR-TCR, TCR-HLA and TCR-CMV co-occurrence was scored with hypergeometric tests, and a repertoire-size bias correction was applied to TCR pairs. A later analysis estimated false discovery rates by permuting HLA or CMV assignments 20 times. In a later analysis, co-occurring TCRs were grouped with DBSCAN, and TCRdist sequence similarity was added when clustering was performed within HLA-allele-positive subsets. Repertoires with fewer than 30,000 or more than 120,000 public chains were left out of co-occurrence clustering, as were a handful of repertoires with anomalous nucleotide sharing. Imported from immuneACCESS, the table was reduced by TCRdb to in-frame sequences with V and J called. These copies leave out some clones; in studies compared against another copy, an unresolved V gene accounts for under half, and the cause of the remainder is not known. V and J calls and clone size follow that table, whereas D and trimming were derived from the DNA. Here the sample has roughly 150,000 clones; approximately 73% occur a single time. The ten largest make up less than 11% of the sample.

Note on this clone: No cognate antigen has been identified for it. Qualities for individual bases were not recorded, and no much larger clone is one base off.

From a lookup of the germline V gene, CDR1 and CDR2 are SGHDT and YYEEEE. From its cysteine to its phenylalanine, the CDR3 spans 14 amino acids. Just CDR3 DNA is preserved here, 42 bases in frame from base 1. Germline trimming: 6 bases from V, 3 bases from J; junction bases outside gene matches: 9. The cohort comprised 670 or so healthy bone marrow donors. At the time of sampling, all cohort members were nominally healthy, though unrecorded immune exposures were likely present. The donor tested CMV seropositive, placing the donor among the 310 or so seropositive members of the cohort. Every donor gave a peripheral blood sample, and the peripheral blood mononuclear cells from that sample were used for TCR beta sequencing. The Qiagen DNeasy Blood Extraction Kit was used to extract genomic DNA from the blood cell samples. Paper-wide results and their limitations: Specific HLA alleles were associated with 15,000 to 20,000 TCR beta sequences at a false discovery rate of 0.05 in a later analysis. Correlated functional status among segregating V segments might reflect linkage disequilibrium, but an unknown experimental factor could not be ruled out. In both the original and validation cohorts, the classifier was reported to diagnose cytomegalovirus status with high specificity and sensitivity. In a later analysis, most CMV-associated TCR beta chains were found to appear HLA-restricted, with HLA associations seemingly driven largely by CMV exposure. A cluster of highly shared sequence variants was judged likely to be a technical artifact of the sequencing pipeline. Broadly in line with IMGT annotations, most TCR beta V segments showed up in productive rearrangements about 87% or about 30% of the time in an earlier analysis of approximately 640 of the donors. Presence/absence analyses assumed roughly uniform sequencing depth across donors, an assumption that may not hold. Because HLA typing was missing for some donors at each locus, association tests included only the typed subset. Three of the identified cytomegalovirus-associated TCR beta chains were confirmed in vitro to be specific for cytomegalovirus antigens. Because counts were too low, under 20 rarely observed V segments, including chromosome 9 orphons, were left out of the earlier analysis of 500 to 750 of the donors. When HLA alleles, especially DR and DQ, strongly co-occurred, TCR associations were difficult to assign to individual alleles. According to a later genetic analysis, donors in an Asian-associated ancestry cluster had fewer N-insertions in productive TCRs than the approximately 630-donor mean. In the study, about 150 TCR beta chains were listed as associated with cytomegalovirus. In a later analysis, HLA-associated TCR beta chains were found to be more clonally expanded and to have lower generation probabilities than equally common non-associated chains. According to a later analysis, parvovirus B19, influenza, CMV and Epstein-Barr virus appeared linked to several top co-occurrence clusters. Only TCR beta chains were sequenced in this cohort, and the absence of alpha or paired-chain data limited detectable features. Across donors, most TCR sequences were observed very rarely, whereas some public TCRs were present in many individuals. The authors suggested that the approach could potentially be extended to other disease states and immunological phenotypes. In a later genetic analysis, a missense DCLRE1C variant was associated with V-gene and J-gene trimming of TCR beta chains, and the association was replicated in an independent cohort. A later analysis found that TCR association rates varied across HLA loci, with DRB1 alleles showing the most associated TCRs and HLA-C alleles the fewest. A further reported finding was that TCR beta sequences accurately predicted the HLA-A and HLA-B alleles for most subjects in the first cohort. For the cohort, immune exposure information was limited to CMV serostatus. The 87-base-pair reads could not distinguish some IMGT-functional V segments, including TRBV6-2 and TRBV6-3, so those segments were excluded.

Specimen: PBMCs. The TCR originated in a man aged 25-45 years in good health and CMV-seropositive. The V gene is TRBV5-6 and the J gene is TRBJ2-7; 7 junctional bases match TRBD1. The CDR3 amino acid sequence is: CASTVPGQSYEQYF. The nucleotides are TGTGCCAGCACCGTACCGGGACAGAGCTACGAGCAGTACTTC.